A single TCR beta chain is shown here with its context. As yet, its antigen is unknown. This record belongs to a study of cytomegalovirus exposure and HLA in healthy donors. Whole-study results and caveats: As was reported, the HLA-A and HLA-B alleles of most subjects were accurately predicted from TCR beta sequences.

Germline V gene lookup returns CDR1 GTSNPN and CDR2 SVGIG (reference sequence). V was clipped by 1 base and J by 6 bases, with 14 bases between them. CDR3 size: 14 residues. The study ran its PCR with 60 Vbeta and 13 Jbeta primers. Sequenced by immunoSEQ multiplex PCR; TCRdb stores in-frame clones only, minus some. The sample has about 63,000 clones, more than 80% seen once; the top ten hold over 10%. Healthy bone marrow donors made up the donor group. The sequenced sample was PBMCs. The chain uses TRBV30 and TRBJ2-3; the D gene is possibly TRBD2 (6 bases). This TCR was sampled from a woman aged 30 to 39 in good health and CMV-seropositive. For the CDR3, the DNA is TGTGCCTGGAGTGGATTCGGGAGTTTGGATACGCAGTATTTT. This sequence encodes CAWSGFGSLDTQYF.